This T cell receptor (beta chain) was obtained from a study of blood T cell repertoires in COVID-19. Overall study context: Sites across the United States, Italy and Spain contributed samples from acute and convalescent COVID-19. PBMCs, B-cell-depleted T cells, or T cells provided the cDNA or gDNA that made up the material.

In the study's own analysis: Reference gene primer amplification gave estimated nucleated cell counts. Sequencing used immunoSEQ multiplex PCR; TCRdb keeps in-frame clones, though not all of them. For V, J and clone size, that table is used; D and trimming come from the DNA. The sample holds 130,000 or so clones, 83% seen once. Germline-derived CDR1 and CDR2 are MNHNS and SASEGT. The CDR3 has 15 amino acids. The V segment lost 0 bases and the J segment 5 bases; nucleotides outside the gene matches: 4. The chain couples TRBV6-1 to TRBJ2-7; 10 bases match TRBD1. The TCR comes from a man at least 80 years old with active or convalescent COVID-19. Sequencing was carried out using peripheral blood. The chain's CDR3 is CASSEALGTGDEQYF. The CDR3 region has the DNA TGTGCCAGCAGTGAAGCGCTAGGGACAGGGGACGAGCAGTACTTC.